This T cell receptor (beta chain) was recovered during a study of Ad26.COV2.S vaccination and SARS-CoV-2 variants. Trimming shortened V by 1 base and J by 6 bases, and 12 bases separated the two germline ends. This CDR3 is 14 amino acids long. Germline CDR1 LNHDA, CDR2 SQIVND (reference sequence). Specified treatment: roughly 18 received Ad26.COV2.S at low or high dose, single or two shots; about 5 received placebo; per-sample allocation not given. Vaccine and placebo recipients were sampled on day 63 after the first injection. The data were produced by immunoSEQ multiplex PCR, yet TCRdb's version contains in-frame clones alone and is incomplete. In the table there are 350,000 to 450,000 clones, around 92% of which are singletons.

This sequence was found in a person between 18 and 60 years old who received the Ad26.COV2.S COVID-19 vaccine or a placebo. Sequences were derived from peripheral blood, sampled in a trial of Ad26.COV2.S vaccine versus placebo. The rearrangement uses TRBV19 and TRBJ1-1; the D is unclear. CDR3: CASSIAVSKPEAFF. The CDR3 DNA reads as TGTGCCAGTAGTATAGCGGTGAGTAAGCCTGAAGCTTTCTTT.